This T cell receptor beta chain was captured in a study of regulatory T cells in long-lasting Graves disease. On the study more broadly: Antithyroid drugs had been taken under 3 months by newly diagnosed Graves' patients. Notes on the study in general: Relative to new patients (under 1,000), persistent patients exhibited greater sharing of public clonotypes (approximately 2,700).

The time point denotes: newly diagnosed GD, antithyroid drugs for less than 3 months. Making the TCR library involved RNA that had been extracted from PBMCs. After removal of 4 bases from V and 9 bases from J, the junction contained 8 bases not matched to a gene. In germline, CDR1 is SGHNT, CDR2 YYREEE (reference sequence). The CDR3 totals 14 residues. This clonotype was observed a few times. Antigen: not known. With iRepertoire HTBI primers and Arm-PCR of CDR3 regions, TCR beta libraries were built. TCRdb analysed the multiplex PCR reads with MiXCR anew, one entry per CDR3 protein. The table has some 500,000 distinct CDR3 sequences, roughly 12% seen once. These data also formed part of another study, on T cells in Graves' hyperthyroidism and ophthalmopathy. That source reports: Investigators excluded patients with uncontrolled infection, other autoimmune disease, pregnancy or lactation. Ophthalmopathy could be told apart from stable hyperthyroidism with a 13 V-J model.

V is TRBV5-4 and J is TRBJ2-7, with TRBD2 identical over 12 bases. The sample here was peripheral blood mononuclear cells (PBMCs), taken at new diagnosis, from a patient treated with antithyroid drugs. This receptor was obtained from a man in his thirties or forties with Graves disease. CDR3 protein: CASSQGTSGHGQYF. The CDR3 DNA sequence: TGTGCCAGCAGCCAGGGGACTAGCGGGCACGGGCAGTACTTC.